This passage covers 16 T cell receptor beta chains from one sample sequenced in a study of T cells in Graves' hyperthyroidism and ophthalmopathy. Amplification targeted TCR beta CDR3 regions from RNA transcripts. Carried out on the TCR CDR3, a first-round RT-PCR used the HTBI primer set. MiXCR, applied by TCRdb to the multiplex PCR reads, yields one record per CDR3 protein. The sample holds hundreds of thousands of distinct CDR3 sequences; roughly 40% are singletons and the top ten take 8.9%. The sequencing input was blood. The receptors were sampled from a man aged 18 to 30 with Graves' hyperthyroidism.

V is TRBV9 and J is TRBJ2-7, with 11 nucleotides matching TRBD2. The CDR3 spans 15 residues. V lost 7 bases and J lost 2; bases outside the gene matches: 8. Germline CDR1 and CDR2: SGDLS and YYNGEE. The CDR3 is CASRTSGLAAYEQYF. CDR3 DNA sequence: TGTGCCAGCCGAACATCGGGACTAGCGGCCTACGAGCAGTACTTC.

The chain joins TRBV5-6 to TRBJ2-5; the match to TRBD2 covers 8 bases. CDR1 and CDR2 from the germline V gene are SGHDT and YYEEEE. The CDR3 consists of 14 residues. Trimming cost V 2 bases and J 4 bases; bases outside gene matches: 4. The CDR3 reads CASSLAGESETQYF. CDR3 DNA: TGTGCCAGCAGCTTAGCGGGGGAATCAGAGACCCAGTACTTC.

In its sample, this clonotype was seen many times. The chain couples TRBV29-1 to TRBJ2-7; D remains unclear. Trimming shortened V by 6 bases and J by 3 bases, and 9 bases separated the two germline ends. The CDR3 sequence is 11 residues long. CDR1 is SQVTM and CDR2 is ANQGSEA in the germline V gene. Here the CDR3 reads CSVTVGYEQYF. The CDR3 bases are TGCAGCGTAACCGTCGGCTACGAGCAGTACTTC.

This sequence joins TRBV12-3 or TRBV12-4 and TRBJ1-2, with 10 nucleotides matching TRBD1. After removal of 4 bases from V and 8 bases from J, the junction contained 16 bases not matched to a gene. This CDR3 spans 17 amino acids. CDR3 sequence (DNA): TGTGCCAGCAGTTCGGGACAGGGGCTATATTATCGTGGAGGCTACACCTTC. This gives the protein CASSSGQGLYYRGGYTF.

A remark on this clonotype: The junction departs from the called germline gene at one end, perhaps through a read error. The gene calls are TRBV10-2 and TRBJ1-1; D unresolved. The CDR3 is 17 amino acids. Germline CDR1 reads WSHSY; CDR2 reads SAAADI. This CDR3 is CASSPSGPHPLNTEAFF. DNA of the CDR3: TGTGCCAGCAGTCCGTCCGGACCGCATCCGTTGAACACTGAAGCTTTCTTT.

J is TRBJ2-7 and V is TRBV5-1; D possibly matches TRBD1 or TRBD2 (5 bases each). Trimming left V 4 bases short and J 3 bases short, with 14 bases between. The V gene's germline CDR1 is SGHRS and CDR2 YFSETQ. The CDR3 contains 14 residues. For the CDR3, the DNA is TGCGCCAGCAGCCAATCCGGGGCTTACTACGAGCAGTACTTC. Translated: CASSQSGAYYEQYF.

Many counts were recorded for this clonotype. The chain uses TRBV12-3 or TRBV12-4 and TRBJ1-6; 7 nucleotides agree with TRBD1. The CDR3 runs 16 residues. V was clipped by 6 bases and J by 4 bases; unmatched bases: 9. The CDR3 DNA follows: TGTGCCAGCAGCCTAGGGACAGACGAGTATAATTCACCCCTCCACTTT. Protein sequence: CASSLGTDEYNSPLHF.

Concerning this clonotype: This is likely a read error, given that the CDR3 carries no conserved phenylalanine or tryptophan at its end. Written as DNA, the CDR3 is TGTGCCAGCAGTCCGACCGAGGGCTACGAGCAGTACCTC. Translation: CASSPTEGYEQYL. V usage is TRBV7-2 and J usage is TRBJ2-7, with D maybe TRBD2 (5 bases). Looked up from germline, CDR1 is SGHTA and CDR2 is FQGNSA. The V end was cut by 6 bases, the J end by 3 bases, with 12 bases between. This CDR3 region has 13 residues.

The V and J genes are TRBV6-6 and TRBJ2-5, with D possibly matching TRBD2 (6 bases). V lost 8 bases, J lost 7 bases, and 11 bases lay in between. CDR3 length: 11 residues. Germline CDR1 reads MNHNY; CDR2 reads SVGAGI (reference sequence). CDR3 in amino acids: CASRNSGTQYF. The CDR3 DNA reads TGTGCCAGCCGAAATAGCGGGACCCAGTACTTC.

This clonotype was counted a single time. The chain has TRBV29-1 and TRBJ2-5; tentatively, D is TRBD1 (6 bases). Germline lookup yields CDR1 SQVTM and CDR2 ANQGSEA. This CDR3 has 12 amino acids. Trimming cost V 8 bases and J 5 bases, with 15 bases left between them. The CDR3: CSTDRLRETQYF. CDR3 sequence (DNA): TGCAGCACCGACAGGTTGCGGGAGACCCAGTACTTC. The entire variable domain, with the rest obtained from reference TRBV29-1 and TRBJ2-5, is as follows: SAVISQKPSRDICQRGTSLTIQCQVDSQVTMMFWYRQQPGQSLTLIATANQGSEATYESGFVIDKFPISRPNLTFSTLTVSNMSPEDSSIYLCSTDRLRETQYFGPGTRLLVL.

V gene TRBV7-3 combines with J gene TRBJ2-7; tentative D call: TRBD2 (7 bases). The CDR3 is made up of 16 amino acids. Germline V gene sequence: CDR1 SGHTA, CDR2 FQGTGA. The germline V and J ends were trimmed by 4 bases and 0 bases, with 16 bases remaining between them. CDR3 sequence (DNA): TGTGCCAGCAGCTCGGGGGCGGGGGCCCACTCCTACGAGCAGTACTTC. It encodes CASSSGAGAHSYEQYF.

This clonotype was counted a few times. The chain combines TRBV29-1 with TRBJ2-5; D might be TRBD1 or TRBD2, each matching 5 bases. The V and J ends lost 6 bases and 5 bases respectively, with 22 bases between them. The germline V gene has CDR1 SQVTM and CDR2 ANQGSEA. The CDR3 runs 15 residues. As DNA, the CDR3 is TGCAGCGTCAACAAACATGGGGACGTGGGGGAGACCCAGTACTTC. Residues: CSVNKHGDVGETQYF.

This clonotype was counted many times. CDR3 bases: TGTGCCAGCAGCCGCGGTGTCTTCCGAAATGGCTACACCTTC. It encodes CASSRGVFRNGYTF. The chain combines TRBV12-3 or TRBV12-4 with TRBJ1-2; D not resolved. The CDR3 totals 14 residues. Trimming pared 6 bases from V and 6 bases from J, leaving 17 bases between.

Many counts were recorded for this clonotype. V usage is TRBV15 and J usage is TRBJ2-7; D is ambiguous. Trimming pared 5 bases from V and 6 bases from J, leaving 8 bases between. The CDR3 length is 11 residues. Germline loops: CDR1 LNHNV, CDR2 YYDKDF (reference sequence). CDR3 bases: TGTGCCACCAGCCTTTGCTGCGAGCAGTACTTC. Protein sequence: CATSLCCEQYF.

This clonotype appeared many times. CDR3 DNA: TGCAGTGCCCCTGACAGCGCGAACACCGGGGAGCTGTTTTTT. Translating it yields CSAPDSANTGELFF. The rearrangement joins TRBV20-1 to TRBJ2-2; tentatively, D is TRBD1 (5 bases). The CDR3 consists of 14 residues. V was trimmed by 6 bases and J by 0 bases, leaving 11 bases between them. In germline, CDR1 is DFQATT, CDR2 SNEGSKA (reference sequence).

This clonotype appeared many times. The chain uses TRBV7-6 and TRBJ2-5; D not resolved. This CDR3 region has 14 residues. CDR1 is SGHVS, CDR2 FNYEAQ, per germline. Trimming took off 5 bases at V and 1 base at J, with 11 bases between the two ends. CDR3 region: CASSPETAQETQYF. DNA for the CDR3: TGTGCCAGCAGCCCAGAGACGGCCCAAGAGACCCAGTACTTC.